This entry lists 14 T cell receptor beta chains sequenced from one sample in a study of CD8 T cells in ankylosing spondylitis. TCRdb ran MiXCR on the 5' RACE reads and lists one entry per CDR3 protein. The table lists 150,000 or so distinct CDR3 sequences, 15% to 20% of them singletons. Sequences were obtained from blood, either unsorted or a sorted T cell fraction (not recorded which). All receptors derive from a male donor with ankylosing spondylitis or in good health (not recorded which).

V usage is TRBV5-1 and J usage is TRBJ2-7; tentatively, D is TRBD2 (5 bases). This CDR3 comprises 16 residues. The V and J ends lost 4 bases and 12 bases respectively, with 29 bases between them. CDR1 and CDR2 from the germline V gene are SGHRS and YFSETQ. CDR3 sequence (DNA): TGCGCCAGCAGCGCCGGCGACTCCGGAGGTTTTTACGAACGGTACTTC. Its translation: CASSAGDSGGFYERYF.

This clonotype occurred many times. This sequence joins TRBV5-1 and TRBJ2-3; 11 bases map to TRBD2. J gave up 1 base and V 4 bases, and 2 bases lay outside the gene matches. CDR1 and CDR2 (germline): SGHRS, YFSETQ. The CDR3 runs to 15 residues. The CDR3 sequence is CASSRGLAGTDTQYF. The CDR3 DNA follows: TGCGCCAGCAGCCGGGGACTAGCGGGCACAGATACGCAGTATTTT.

This clonotype was seen more than once but under ten times. V is TRBV5-4 and J is TRBJ2-1; TRBD2 matches at 12 bases. V gave up 6 bases and J gave up 6 bases; unmatched junction bases: 7. CDR1 SGHNT and CDR2 YYREEE come from the germline V gene (reference sequence). This CDR3 contains 15 residues. The CDR3 coding sequence is TGTGCCAGCATGGAGACTAGCGGGAGCCCCAATGAGCAGTTCTTC. Translation: CASMETSGSPNEQFF.

This clonotype has a count of ten or more. CDR3 sequence: CSARETRNEQFF. The CDR3 DNA sequence: TGCAGTGCTAGGGAAACTCGCAATGAGCAGTTCTTC. The genes are TRBV20-1 and TRBJ2-1, with D unclear. V was pared by 3 bases and J by 6 bases, with 9 bases between. Germline-derived CDR1 and CDR2 are DFQATT and SNEGSKA (reference sequence). The CDR3 is 12 amino acids.

J is TRBJ2-5 and V is TRBV5-1, with 7 positions matching TRBD1. Germline CDR1 SGHRS, CDR2 YFSETQ. With 2 bases clipped from V and 1 base from J, the junction kept 5 bases outside the gene matches. The CDR3 runs 15 residues. The CDR3 sequence is CASSFTGDIQETQYF. DNA for the CDR3: TGCGCCAGCAGCTTTACAGGGGATATCCAAGAGACCCAGTACTTC.

Regarding this clonotype: This sequence may be a read error, since a much larger clone differs from it by one base. The chain combines TRBV20-1 with TRBJ1-1; D gene unclear. CDR1 DFQATT and CDR2 SNEGSKA come from the germline V gene (reference sequence). This CDR3 has 12 amino acids. The CDR3 DNA sequence: TGCAGTGCTATAGGAGGGAACACTGCAGCTTTCTTT. It yields the protein CSAIGGNTAAFF.

J is TRBJ1-4 and V is TRBV5-1; unclear D gene. Per the germline V gene, CDR1 is SGHRS and CDR2 is YFSETQ. The CDR3 totals 13 residues. With 1 base removed from V and 3 bases from J, the gap between germline ends came to 4 bases. The CDR3 loop is CASSLTANEKLFF. CDR3 bases: TGCGCCAGCAGCTTGACAGCTAATGAAAAACTGTTTTTT.

The J gene is TRBJ1-6, the V gene TRBV5-1; D perhaps matches TRBD1 (5 bases). V lost 5 bases and J lost 5, with 8 bases in between. The CDR3 consists of 13 residues. Germline loops: CDR1 SGHRS, CDR2 YFSETQ. This CDR3 is CASREQDNSPLHF. CDR3 DNA: TGCGCCAGCAGGGAACAGGATAATTCACCCCTCCACTTT. Full variable domain (remainder filled in from reference TRBV5-1 and TRBJ1-6): KAGVTQTPRYLIKTRGQQVTLSCSPISGHRSVSWYQQTPGQGLQFLFEYFSETQRNKGNFPGRFSGRQFSNSRSEMNVSTLELGDSALYLCASREQDNSPLHFGNGTRLTVT.

There are a few counts of this clonotype. The chain couples TRBV18 to TRBJ1-5; 8 positions match TRBD1. Germline-derived CDR1 and CDR2 are KGHSH and LQKENI. The CDR3 loop spans 14 amino acids. Trimming cost V 5 bases and J 7 bases; bases outside gene matches: 7. The CDR3 loop is CASSTGQGAQPQHF. The CDR3 DNA reads TGTGCCAGCTCAACGGGGCAGGGGGCCCAGCCCCAGCATTTT.

The chain uses TRBV15 and TRBJ2-3; D gene ambiguous. Germline-derived CDR1 and CDR2 are LNHNV and YYDKDF (reference sequence). V was shortened by 0 bases and J by 2 bases, with 9 bases between the two germline ends. The CDR3 runs to 15 residues. The CDR3 protein is CATSRDGRNTDTQYF. CDR3 in DNA: TGTGCCACCAGCAGAGATGGGCGGAACACAGATACGCAGTATTTT.

This clonotype has at least ten counts. The rearrangement links TRBV20-1 to TRBJ2-7; TRBD2 aligns across 15 bases. The CDR3 contains 13 residues. V lost 6 bases and J lost 7; bases outside the gene matches: 4. CDR1 is DFQATT, CDR2 SNEGSKA, per germline (reference sequence). The CDR3 region is CSAGTSGRTEQYF. CDR3 DNA sequence: TGCAGTGCCGGGACTAGCGGGAGGACGGAGCAGTACTTC.

This clonotype was seen ten or more times. The chain joins TRBV28 to TRBJ1-5; 10 bases line up with TRBD1. This CDR3 region has 15 residues. CDR1 and CDR2 from the germline V gene are MDHEN and SYDVKM. V lost 6 bases to trimming and J lost 6 bases; unmatched junction nucleotides: 8. In nucleotides, the CDR3 is TGTGCCAGCAGCACGGACAGGGGGTTTGGTCAGCCCCAGCATTTT. It encodes CASSTDRGFGQPQHF.

This clonotype has a handful of counts. V is TRBV29-1 and J is TRBJ1-5; D is undetermined. Germline CDR1 and CDR2: SQVTM and ANQGSEA. Trimming pared 6 bases from V and 7 bases from J, leaving 16 bases between. The CDR3 covers 13 residues. This CDR3 reads CSVPRRAEQPQHF. CDR3 coding DNA: TGCAGCGTCCCCCGGCGGGCAGAACAGCCCCAGCATTTT.

The rearrangement links TRBV29-1 to TRBJ2-1; 7 nucleotides agree with TRBD1. CDR3 length: 13 amino acids. V dropped 8 bases and J dropped 3; count of bases not matched to a gene: 7. Germline CDR1 reads SQVTM; CDR2 reads ANQGSEA. The CDR3 loop reads CSSWTGGYNEQFF. The CDR3, as DNA: TGCAGCTCCTGGACAGGTGGCTACAATGAGCAGTTCTTC.